The T cell receptor beta chain described here comes from a study of cytomegalovirus exposure and HLA in healthy donors. Study results and limitations: The authors later linked a missense DCLRE1C variant to TCR beta V- and J-gene trimming.

The PCR had 60 Vbeta and 13 Jbeta primers. Clones were sequenced by immunoSEQ multiplex PCR, and TCRdb holds only the in-frame ones, with some missing. Its listing shows 110,000 to 150,000 clones. Notes on this clone: What it recognizes is unknown.

The germline V gene has CDR1 SGHTA and CDR2 FQGNSA. The CDR3 is 15 residues long. The ends were cut back, 1 base at V and 0 bases at J, with 10 bases in the middle. The receptor was derived from a male donor in good health and CMV-seronegative. The material sequenced was PBMCs. J is TRBJ2-7 and V is TRBV7-2; D call uncertain. The CDR3 DNA is TGTGCCAGCAGCTTAGACCTCCTGAGCTCCTACGAGCAGTACTTC. Protein: CASSLDLLSSYEQYF.